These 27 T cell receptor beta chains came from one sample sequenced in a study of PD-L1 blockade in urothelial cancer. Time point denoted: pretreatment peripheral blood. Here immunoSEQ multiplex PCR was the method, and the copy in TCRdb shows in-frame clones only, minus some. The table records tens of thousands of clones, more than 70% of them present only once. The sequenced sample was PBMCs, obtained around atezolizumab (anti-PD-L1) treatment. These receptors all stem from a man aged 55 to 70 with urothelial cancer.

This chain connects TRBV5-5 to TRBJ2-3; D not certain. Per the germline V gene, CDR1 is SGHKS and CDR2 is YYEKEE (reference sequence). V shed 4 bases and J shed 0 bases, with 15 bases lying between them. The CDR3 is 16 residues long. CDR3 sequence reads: CASSPGYHSSTDTQYF. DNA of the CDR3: TGTGCCAGCAGCCCTGGTTATCACTCTAGCACAGATACGCAGTATTTT.

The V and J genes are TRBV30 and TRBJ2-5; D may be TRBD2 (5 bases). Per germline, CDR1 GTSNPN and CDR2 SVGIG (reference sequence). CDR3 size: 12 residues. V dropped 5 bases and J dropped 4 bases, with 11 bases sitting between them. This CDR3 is CAWGTRRETQYF. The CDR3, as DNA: TGTGCCTGGGGTACTAGGAGAGAGACCCAGTACTTC. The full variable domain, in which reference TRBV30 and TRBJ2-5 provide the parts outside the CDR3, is SQTIHQWPATLVQPVGSPLSLECTVEGTSNPNLYWYRQAAGRGLQLLFYSVGIGQISSEVPQNLSASRPQDRQFILSSKKLLLSDSGFYLCAWGTRRETQYFGPGTRLLVL.

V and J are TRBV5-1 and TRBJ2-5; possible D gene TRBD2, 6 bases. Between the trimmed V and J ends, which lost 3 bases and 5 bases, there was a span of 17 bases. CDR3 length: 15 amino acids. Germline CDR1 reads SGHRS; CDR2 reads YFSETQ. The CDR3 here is CASSSNVGAGETQYF. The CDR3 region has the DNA TGCGCCAGCAGCTCGAACGTTGGGGCGGGGGAGACCCAGTACTTC.

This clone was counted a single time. The CDR3 loop reads CASSVGQASNYGYTF. The CDR3 bases are TGCGCCAGCAGCGTGGGACAGGCTTCTAACTATGGCTACACCTTC. The genes are TRBV5-1 and TRBJ1-2; 8 nucleotides agree with TRBD1. The germline V gene encodes CDR1 SGHRS and CDR2 YFSETQ. This CDR3 comprises 15 residues. V lost 4 bases and J lost 0; bases outside the gene matches: 5.

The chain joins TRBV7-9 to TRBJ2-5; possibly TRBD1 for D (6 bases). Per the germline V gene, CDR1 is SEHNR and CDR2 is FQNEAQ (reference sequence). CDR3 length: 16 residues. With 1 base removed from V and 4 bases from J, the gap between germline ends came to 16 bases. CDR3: CASSLGGLTRRETQYF. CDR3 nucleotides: TGTGCCAGCAGCTTAGGGGGGCTTACCCGGCGAGAGACCCAGTACTTC.

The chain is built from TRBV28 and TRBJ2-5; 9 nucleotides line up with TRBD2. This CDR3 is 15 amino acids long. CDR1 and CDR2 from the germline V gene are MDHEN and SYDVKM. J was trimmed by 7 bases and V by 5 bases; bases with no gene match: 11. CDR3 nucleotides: TGTGCCAGCAGTCCCGCCGGGACTAGCAGTGGGACCCAGTACTTC. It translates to CASSPAGTSSGTQYF.

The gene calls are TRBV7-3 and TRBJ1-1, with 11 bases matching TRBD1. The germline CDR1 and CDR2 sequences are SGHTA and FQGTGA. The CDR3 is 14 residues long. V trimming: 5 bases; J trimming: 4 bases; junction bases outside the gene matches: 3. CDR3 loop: CASSRTGGLTEAFF. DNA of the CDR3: TGTGCCAGCAGCCGGACAGGGGGCCTCACTGAAGCTTTCTTT. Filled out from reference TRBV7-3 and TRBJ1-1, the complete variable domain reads GAGVSQTPSNKVTEKGKYVELRCDPISGHTALYWYRQSLGQGPEFLIYFQGTGAADDSGLPNDRFFAVRPEGSVSTLKIQRTERGDSAVYLCASSRTGGLTEAFFGQGTRLTVV.

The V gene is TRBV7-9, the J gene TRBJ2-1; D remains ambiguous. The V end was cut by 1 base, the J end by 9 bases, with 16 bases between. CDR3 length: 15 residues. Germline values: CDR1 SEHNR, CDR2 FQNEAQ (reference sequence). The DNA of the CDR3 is TGTGCCAGCAGCTTAGTGCCTAGTACCCTGGGTGAGCAGTTCTTC. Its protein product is CASSLVPSTLGEQFF.

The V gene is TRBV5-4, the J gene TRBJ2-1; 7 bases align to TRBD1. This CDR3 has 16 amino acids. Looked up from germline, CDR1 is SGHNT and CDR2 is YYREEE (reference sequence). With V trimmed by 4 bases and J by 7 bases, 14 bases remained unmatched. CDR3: CASSPPSGTEMNEQFF. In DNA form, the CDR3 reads TGTGCCAGCAGCCCTCCGTCCGGGACAGAGATGAATGAGCAGTTCTTC.

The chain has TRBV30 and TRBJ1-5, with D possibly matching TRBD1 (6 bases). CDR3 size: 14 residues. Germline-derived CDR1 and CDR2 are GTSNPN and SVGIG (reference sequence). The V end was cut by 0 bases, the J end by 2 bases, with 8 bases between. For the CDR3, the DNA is TGTGCCTGGAGTGTACGACAGGGCAATCAGCCCCAGCATTTT. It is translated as CAWSVRQGNQPQHF.

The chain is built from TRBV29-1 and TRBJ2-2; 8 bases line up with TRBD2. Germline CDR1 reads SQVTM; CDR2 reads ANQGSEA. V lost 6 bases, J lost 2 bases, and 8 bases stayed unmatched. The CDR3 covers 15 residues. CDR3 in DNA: TGCAGCGTCGGGGGGGGCAGGGTAAACACCGGGGAGCTGTTTTTT. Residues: CSVGGGRVNTGELFF.

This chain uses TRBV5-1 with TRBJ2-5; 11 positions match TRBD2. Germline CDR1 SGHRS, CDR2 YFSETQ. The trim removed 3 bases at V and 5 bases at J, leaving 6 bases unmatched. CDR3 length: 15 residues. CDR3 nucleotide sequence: TGCGCCAGCAGCTCCGGGACTAGCGGTAGGGAGACCCAGTACTTC. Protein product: CASSSGTSGRETQYF.

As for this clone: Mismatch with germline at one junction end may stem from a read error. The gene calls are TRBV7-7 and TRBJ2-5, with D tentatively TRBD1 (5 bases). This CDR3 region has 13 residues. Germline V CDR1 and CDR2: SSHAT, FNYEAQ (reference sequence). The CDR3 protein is CASSSGNRETQYF. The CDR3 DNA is TGTGCTAGCAGCTCAGGAAACAGGGAGACCCAGTACTTC.

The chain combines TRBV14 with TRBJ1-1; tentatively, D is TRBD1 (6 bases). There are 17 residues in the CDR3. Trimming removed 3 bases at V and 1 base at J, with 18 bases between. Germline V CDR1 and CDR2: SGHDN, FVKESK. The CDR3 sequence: CASSHGLGRGENTEAFF. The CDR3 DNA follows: TGTGCCAGCAGCCACGGGCTGGGCAGGGGAGAGAACACTGAAGCTTTCTTT. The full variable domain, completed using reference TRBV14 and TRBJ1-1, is EAGVTQFPSHSVIEKGQTVTLRCDPISGHDNLYWYRRVMGKEIKFLLHFVKESKQDESGMPNNRFLAERTGGTYSTLKVQPAELEDSGVYFCASSHGLGRGENTEAFFGQGTRLTVV.

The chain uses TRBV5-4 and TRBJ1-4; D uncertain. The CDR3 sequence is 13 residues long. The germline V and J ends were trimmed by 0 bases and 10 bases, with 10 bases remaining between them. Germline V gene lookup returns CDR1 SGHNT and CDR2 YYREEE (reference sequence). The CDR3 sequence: CASSLGREGKLFF. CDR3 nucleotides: TGTGCCAGCAGCTTGGGGAGGGAAGGAAAACTGTTTTTT.

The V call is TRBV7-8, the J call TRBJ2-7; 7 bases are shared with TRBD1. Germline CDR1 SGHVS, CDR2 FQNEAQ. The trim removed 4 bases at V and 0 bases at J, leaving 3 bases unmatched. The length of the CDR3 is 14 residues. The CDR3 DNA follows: TGTGCCAGCAGCTGGGACAGAGACTCCTACGAGCAGTACTTC. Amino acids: CASSWDRDSYEQYF.

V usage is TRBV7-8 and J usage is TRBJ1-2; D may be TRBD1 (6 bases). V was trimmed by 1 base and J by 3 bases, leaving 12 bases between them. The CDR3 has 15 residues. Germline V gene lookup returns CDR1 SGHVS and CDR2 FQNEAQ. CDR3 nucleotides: TGTGCCAGCAGCTTAGTGGCAGGGGATGACTATGGCTACACCTTC. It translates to CASSLVAGDDYGYTF.

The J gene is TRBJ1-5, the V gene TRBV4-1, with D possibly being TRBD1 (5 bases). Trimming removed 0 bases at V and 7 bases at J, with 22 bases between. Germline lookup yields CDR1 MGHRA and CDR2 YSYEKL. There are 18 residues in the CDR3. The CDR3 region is CASSQDPARGGGSQPQHF. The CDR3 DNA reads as TGCGCCAGCAGCCAAGACCCAGCGCGGGGGGGAGGAAGCCAGCCCCAGCATTTT.

CDR3 sequence reads: CASSQEPGVAGPTGAKNIQYF. CDR3 DNA: TGCGCCAGCAGCCAAGAACCGGGTGTAGCGGGCCCGACCGGCGCCAAAAACATTCAGTACTTC. J is TRBJ2-4 and V is TRBV4-3; 7 bases map to TRBD2. Germline trimming cut 0 bases from V and 1 base from J; bases unmatched to any gene: 18. CDR1 is LGHNA, CDR2 YSLEER, per germline. CDR3 length: 21 residues.

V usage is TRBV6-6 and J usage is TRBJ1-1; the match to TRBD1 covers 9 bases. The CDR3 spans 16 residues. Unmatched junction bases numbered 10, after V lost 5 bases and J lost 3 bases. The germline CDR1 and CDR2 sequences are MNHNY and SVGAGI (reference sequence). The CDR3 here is CASSPRTGVVDTEAFF. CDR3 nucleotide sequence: TGTGCCAGCAGTCCCCGGACAGGGGTGGTGGACACTGAAGCTTTCTTT.

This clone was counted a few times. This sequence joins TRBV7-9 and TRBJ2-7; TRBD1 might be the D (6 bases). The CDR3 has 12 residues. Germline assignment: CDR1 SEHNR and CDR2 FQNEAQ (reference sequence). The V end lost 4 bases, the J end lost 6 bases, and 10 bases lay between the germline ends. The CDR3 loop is CASSYGQSEQYF. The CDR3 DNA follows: TGTGCCAGCAGCTACGGACAGTCCGAGCAGTACTTC.

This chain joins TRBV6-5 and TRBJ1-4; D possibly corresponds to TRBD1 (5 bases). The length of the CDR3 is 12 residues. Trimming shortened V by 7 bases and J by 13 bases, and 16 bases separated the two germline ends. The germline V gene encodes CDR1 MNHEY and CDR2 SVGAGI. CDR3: CASTDRGSRLFF. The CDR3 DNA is TGTGCCAGCACTGACAGAGGCAGCAGACTGTTTTTT.

The CDR3: CASSHPTSLAGTDTQYF. In DNA, the CDR3 is TGTGCCAGCAGCCATCCGACTAGCCTCGCTGGAACAGATACGCAGTATTTT. This chain uses TRBV4-2 with TRBJ2-3; 7 bases agree with TRBD2. J lost 3 bases, V lost 3 bases, and 12 bases had no gene match. Germline CDR1 is LGHNA and CDR2 is YNFKEQ. There are 17 residues in the CDR3.

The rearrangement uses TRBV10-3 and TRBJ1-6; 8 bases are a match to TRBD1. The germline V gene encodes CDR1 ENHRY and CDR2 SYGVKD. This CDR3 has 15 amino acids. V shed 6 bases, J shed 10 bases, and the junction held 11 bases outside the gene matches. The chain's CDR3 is CAIRATGVRGSPLHF. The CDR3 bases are TGTGCCATCAGAGCGACAGGGGTACGCGGGTCACCCCTCCACTTT.

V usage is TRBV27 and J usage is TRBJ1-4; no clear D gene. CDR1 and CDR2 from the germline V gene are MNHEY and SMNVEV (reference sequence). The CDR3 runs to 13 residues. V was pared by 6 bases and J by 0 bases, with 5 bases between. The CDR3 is CASRHTTNEKLFF. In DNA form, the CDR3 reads TGTGCCAGCAGACATACAACTAATGAAAAACTGTTTTTT.

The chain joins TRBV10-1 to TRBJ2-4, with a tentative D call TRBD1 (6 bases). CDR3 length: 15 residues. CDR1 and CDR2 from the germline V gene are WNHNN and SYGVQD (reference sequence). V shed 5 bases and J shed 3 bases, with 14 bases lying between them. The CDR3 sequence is CASSLGTIGKNIQYF. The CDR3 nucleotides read TGCGCCAGCAGTCTAGGGACAATCGGCAAAAACATTCAGTACTTC.

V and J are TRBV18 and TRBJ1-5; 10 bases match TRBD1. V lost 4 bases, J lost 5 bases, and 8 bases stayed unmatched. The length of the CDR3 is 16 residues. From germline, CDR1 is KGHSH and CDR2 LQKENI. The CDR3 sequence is CASSLGDRGVDQPQHF. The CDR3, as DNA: TGTGCCAGCTCACTCGGGGACAGGGGCGTCGATCAGCCCCAGCATTTT.